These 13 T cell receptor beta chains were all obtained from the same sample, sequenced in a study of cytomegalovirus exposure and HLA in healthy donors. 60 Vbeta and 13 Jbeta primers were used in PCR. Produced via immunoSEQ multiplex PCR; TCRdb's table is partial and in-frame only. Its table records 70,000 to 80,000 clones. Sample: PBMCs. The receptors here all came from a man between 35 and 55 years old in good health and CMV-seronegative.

CDR3 DNA sequence: TGTGCCTGGCTACGGGGAAACACCATATATTTT. Encoded protein: CAWLRGNTIYF. J is TRBJ1-3 and V is TRBV30; unclear D gene. V lost 5 bases, J lost 4 bases, and 6 bases lay in between. The CDR3 loop spans 11 amino acids. The V gene's germline CDR1 is GTSNPN and CDR2 SVGIG (reference sequence).

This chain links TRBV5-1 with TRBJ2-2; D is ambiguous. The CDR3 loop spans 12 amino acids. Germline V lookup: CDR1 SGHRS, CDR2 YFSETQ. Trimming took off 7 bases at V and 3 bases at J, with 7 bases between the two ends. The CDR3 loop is CASGSYTGELFF. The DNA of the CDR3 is TGCGCCAGCGGCAGTTACACCGGGGAGCTGTTTTTT.

This CDR3 is CASSELSPGGLYEQYF. CDR3 nucleotide sequence: TGTGCCAGCAGCGAATTATCTCCAGGGGGCCTCTACGAGCAGTACTTC. The chain is built from TRBV5-6 and TRBJ2-7; 8 bases agree with TRBD1. V shed 4 bases, J shed 3 bases, and the junction held 12 bases outside the gene matches. From germline, CDR1 is SGHDT and CDR2 YYEEEE. The CDR3 is 16 amino acids.

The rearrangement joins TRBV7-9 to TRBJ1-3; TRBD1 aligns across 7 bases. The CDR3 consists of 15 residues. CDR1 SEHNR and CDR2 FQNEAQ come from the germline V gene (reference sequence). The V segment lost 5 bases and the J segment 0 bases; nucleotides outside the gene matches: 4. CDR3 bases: TGTGCCAGCAGCCAAAACAGGGGCTCTGGAAACACCATATATTTT. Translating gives CASSQNRGSGNTIYF.

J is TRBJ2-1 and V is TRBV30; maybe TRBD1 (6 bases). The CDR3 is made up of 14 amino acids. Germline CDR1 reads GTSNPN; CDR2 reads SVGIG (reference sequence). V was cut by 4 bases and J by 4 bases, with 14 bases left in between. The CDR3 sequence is CAWKQGIWYNEQFF. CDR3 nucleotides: TGTGCCTGGAAACAGGGAATCTGGTACAATGAGCAGTTCTTC.

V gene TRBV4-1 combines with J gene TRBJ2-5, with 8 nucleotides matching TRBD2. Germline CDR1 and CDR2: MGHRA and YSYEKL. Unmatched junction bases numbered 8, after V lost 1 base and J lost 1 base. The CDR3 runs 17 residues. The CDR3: CASSQGVVLAAQETQYF. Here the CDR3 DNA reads TGCGCCAGCAGCCAAGGAGTCGTACTAGCGGCCCAAGAGACCCAGTACTTC.

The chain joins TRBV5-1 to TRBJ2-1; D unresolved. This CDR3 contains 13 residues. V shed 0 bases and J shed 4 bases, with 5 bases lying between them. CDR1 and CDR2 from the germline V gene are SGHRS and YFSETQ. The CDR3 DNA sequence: TGCGCCAGCAGCTTGGGTCCATACAATGAGCAGTTCTTC. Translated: CASSLGPYNEQFF.

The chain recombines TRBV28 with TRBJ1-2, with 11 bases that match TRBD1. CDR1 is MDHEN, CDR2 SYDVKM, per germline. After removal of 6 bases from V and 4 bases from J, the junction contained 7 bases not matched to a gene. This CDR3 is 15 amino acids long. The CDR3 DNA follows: TGTGCCAGCAGGGTTGGACAGGGGGCTGTCTATGGCTACACCTTC. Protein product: CASRVGQGAVYGYTF.

As DNA, the CDR3 is TGTGCCTGGAGACGTCGACAGGGACCCTACGAGCAGTACTTC. It is translated as CAWRRRQGPYEQYF. V and J are TRBV30 and TRBJ2-7; 7 nucleotides match TRBD1. Per the germline V gene, CDR1 is GTSNPN and CDR2 is SVGIG (reference sequence). CDR3 length: 14 residues. J gave up 2 bases and V 3 bases, and 7 bases lay outside the gene matches. The full variable domain, its missing parts supplied by reference TRBV30 and TRBJ2-7, is SQTIHQWPATLVQPVGSPLSLECTVEGTSNPNLYWYRQAAGRGLQLLFYSVGIGQISSEVPQNLSASRPQDRQFILSSKKLLLSDSGFYLCAWRRRQGPYEQYFGPGTRLTVT.

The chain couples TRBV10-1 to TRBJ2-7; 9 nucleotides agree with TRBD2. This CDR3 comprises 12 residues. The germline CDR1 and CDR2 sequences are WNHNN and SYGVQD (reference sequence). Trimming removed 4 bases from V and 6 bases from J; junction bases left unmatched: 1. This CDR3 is CASSGTSAEQYF. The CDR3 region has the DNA TGCGCCAGCAGTGGGACTAGCGCCGAGCAGTACTTC.

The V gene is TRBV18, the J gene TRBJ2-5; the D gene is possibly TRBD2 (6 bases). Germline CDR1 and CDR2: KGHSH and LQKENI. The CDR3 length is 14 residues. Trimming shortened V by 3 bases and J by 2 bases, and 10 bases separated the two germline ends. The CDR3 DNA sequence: TGTGCCAGCTCACCCCGGGGGAATCAAGAGACCCAGTACTTC. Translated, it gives CASSPRGNQETQYF.

The CDR3 bases are TGTGCCACCAGCAGACCTCGACTAGCGGGGGGGCGCGACATCCGACAAGAGACCCAGTACTTC. Encoded protein: CATSRPRLAGGRDIRQETQYF. This sequence joins TRBV15 and TRBJ2-5, with TRBD2 matching over 14 bases. The CDR3 is made up of 21 amino acids. Germline V gene sequence: CDR1 LNHNV, CDR2 YYDKDF (reference sequence). V gave up 2 bases and J gave up 2 bases; unmatched junction bases: 16.

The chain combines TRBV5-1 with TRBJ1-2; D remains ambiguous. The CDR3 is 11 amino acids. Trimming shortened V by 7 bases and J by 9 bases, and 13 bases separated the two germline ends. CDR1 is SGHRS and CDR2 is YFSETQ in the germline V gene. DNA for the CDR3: TGCGCCAGCTCCAACTCTGAGAGCTACACCTTC. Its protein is CASSNSESYTF.